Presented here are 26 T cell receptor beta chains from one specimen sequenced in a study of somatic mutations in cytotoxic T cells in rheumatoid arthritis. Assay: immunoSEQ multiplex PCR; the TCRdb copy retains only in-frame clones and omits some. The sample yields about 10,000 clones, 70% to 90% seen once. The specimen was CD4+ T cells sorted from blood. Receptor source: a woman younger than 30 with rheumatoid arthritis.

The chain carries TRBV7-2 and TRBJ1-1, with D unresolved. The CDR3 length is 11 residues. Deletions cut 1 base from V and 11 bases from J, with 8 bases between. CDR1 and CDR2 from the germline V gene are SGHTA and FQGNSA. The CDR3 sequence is CASSLGPRAFF. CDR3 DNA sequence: TGTGCCAGCAGCTTAGGCCCTAGGGCTTTCTTT.

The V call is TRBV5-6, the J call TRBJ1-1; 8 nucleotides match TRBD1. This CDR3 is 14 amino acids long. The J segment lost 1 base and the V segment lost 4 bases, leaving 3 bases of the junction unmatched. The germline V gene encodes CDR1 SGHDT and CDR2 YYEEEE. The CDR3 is CASSTGQGNTEAFF. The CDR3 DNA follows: TGTGCCAGCAGCACTGGACAGGGGAACACTGAAGCTTTCTTT.

The CDR3 bases are TGCGCCAGCAGCCAAGGAGGAGGGACAGATACGCAGTATTTT. Protein sequence: CASSQGGGTDTQYF. The chain has TRBV4-3 and TRBJ2-3; possibly TRBD2 for D (6 bases). The V end was cut by 1 base, the J end by 3 bases, with 8 bases between. Germline V gene data show CDR1 as LGHNA and CDR2 as YSLEER. The CDR3 contains 14 residues.

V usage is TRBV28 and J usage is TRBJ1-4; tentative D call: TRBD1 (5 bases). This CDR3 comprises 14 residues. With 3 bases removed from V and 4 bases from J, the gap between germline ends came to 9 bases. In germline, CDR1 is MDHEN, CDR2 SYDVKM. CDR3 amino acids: CASSFRQFNEKLFF. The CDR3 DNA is TGTGCCAGCAGTTTTAGACAGTTTAATGAAAAACTGTTTTTT.

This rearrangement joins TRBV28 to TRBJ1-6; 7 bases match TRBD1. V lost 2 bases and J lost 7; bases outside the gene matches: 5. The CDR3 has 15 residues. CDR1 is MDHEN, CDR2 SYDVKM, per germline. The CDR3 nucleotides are TGTGCCAGCAGTTTACGGCAGGGGGGCAATTCACCCCTCCACTTT. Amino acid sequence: CASSLRQGGNSPLHF. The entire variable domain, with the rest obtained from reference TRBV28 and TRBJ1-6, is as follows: DVKVTQSSRYLVKRTGEKVFLECVQDMDHENMFWYRQDPGLGLRLIYFSYDVKMKEKGDIPEGYSVSREKKERFSLILESASTNQTSMYLCASSLRQGGNSPLHFGNGTRLTVT.

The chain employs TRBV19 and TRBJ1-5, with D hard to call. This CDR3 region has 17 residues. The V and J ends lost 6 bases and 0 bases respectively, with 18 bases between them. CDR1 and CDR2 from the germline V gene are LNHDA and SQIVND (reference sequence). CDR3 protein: CASRPRAGRSSNQPQHF. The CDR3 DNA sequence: TGTGCCAGTAGGCCAAGAGCAGGAAGATCTAGCAATCAGCCCCAGCATTTT.

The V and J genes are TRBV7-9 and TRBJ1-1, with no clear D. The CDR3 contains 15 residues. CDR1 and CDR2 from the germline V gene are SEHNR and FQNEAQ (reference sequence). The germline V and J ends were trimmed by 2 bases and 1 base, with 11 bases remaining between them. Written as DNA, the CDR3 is TGTGCCAGCAGCTTACAGGATTTTAAGAACACTGAAGCTTTCTTT. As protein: CASSLQDFKNTEAFF.

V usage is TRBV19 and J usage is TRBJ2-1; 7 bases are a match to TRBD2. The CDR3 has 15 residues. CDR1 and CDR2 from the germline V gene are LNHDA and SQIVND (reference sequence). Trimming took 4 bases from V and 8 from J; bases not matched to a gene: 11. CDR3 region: CASSTMAGASDEQFF. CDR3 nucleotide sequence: TGTGCCAGTAGTACTATGGCGGGAGCAAGCGATGAGCAGTTCTTC.

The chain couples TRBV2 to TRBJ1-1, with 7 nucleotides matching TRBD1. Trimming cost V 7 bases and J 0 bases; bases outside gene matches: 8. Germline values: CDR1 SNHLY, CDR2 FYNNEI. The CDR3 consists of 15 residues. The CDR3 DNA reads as TGTGCCAGCACCGGGGACAGCTCCATGAACACTGAAGCTTTCTTT. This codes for CASTGDSSMNTEAFF.

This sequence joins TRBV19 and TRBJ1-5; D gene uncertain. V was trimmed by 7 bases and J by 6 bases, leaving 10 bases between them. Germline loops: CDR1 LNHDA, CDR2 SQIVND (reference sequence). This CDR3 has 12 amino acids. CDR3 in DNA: TGTGCCAGTACTTTGGGCGTTCAGCCCCAGCATTTT. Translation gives CASTLGVQPQHF.

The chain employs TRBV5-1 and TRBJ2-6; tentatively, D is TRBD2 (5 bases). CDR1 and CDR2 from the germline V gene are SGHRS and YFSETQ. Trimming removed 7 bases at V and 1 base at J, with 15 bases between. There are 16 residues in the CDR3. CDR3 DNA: TGCGCCAGCCATATCGCCCCGGGATCTGGGGCCAACGTCCTGACTTTC. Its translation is CASHIAPGSGANVLTF.

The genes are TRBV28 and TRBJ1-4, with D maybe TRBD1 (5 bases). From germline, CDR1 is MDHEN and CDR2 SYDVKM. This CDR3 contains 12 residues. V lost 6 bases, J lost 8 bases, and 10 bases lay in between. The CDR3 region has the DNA TGTGCCAGCAGAAATCCAGGGGAAAAACTGTTTTTT. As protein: CASRNPGEKLFF.

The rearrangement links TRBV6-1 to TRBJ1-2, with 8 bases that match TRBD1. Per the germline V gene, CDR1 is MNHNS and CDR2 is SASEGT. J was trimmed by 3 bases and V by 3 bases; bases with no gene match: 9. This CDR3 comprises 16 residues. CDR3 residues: CASSDRTGRGDYGYTF. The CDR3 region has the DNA TGTGCCAGCAGTGACAGGACAGGGAGAGGCGACTATGGCTACACCTTC.

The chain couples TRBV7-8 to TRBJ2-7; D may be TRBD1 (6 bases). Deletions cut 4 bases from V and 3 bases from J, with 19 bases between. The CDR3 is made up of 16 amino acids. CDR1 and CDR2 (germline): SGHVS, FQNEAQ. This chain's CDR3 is CASSSFTDSSFYEQYF. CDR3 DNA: TGTGCCAGCAGCTCCTTCACGGACAGCTCCTTCTACGAGCAGTACTTC.

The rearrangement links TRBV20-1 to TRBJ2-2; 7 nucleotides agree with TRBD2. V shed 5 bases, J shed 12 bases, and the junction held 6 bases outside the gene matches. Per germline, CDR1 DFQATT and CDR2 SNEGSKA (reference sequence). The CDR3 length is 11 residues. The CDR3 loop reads CSAGRERQLFF. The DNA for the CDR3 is TGCAGTGCTGGGCGGGAGCGGCAGCTGTTTTTT.

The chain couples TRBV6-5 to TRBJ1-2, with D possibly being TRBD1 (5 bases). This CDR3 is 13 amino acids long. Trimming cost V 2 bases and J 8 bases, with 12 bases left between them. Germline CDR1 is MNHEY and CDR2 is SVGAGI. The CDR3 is CASSYGGLSGYTF. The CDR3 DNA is TGTGCCAGCAGTTACGGGGGACTTTCGGGCTACACCTTC.

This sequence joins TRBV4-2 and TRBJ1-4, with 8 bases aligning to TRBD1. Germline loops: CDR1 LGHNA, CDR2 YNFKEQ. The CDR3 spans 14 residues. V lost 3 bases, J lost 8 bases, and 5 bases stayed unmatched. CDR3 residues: CASSQDRVAEKLFF. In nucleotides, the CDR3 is TGTGCCAGCAGCCAGGACAGGGTGGCGGAAAAACTGTTTTTT.

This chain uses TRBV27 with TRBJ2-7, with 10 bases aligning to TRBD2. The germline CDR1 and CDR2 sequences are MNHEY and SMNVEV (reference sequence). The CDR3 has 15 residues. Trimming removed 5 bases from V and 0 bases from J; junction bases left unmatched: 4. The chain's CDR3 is CASSKTSGSSYEQYF. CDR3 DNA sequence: TGTGCCAGCAGTAAGACTAGCGGGTCCTCCTACGAGCAGTACTTC.

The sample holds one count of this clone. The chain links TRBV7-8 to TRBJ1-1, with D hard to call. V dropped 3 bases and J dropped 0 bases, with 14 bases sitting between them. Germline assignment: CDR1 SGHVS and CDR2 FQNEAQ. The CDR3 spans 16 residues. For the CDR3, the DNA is TGTGCCAGCAGCTTTAAACCCGGCGGTCTGAACACTGAAGCTTTCTTT. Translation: CASSFKPGGLNTEAFF.

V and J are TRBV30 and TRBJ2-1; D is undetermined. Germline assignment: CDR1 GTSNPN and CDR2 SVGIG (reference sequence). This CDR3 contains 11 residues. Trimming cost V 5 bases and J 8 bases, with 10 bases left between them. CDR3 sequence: CAWGVRDEQFF. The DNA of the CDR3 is TGTGCCTGGGGAGTTAGAGATGAGCAGTTCTTC.

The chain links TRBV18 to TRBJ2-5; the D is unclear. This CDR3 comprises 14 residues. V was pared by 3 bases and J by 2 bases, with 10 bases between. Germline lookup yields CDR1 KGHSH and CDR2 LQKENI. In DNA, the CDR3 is TGTGCCAGCTCACCTCGCAGGATACAAGAGACCCAGTACTTC. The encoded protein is CASSPRRIQETQYF.

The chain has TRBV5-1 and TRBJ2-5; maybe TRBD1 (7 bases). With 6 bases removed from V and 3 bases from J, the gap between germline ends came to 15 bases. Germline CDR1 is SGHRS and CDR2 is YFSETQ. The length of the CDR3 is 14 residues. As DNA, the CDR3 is TGCGCCAGCAAGACAGGGTCGGGGGAAGAGACCCAGTACTTC. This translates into CASKTGSGEETQYF.

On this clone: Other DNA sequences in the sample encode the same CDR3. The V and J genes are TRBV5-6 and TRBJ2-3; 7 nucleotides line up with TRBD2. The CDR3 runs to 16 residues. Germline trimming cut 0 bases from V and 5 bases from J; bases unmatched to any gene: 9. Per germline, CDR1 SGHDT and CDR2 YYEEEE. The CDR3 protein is CASSLGGGGAIDTQYF. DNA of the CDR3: TGTGCCAGCAGCTTGGGTGGCGGGGGTGCGATAGATACGCAGTATTTT.

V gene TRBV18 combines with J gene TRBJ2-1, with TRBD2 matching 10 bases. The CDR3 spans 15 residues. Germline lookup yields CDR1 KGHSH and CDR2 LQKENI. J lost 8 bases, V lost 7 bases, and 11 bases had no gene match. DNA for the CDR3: TGTGCCAGCTTCACCCAGGGGCTAGCGGGAGATGAGCAGTTCTTC. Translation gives CASFTQGLAGDEQFF.

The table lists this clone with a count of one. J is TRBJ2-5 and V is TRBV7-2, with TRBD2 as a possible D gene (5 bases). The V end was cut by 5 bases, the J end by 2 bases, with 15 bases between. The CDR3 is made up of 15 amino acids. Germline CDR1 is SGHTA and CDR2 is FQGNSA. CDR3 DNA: TGTGCCAGCAGCCTACTGGGTCGAGGGCAAGAGACCCAGTACTTC. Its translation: CASSLLGRGQETQYF.

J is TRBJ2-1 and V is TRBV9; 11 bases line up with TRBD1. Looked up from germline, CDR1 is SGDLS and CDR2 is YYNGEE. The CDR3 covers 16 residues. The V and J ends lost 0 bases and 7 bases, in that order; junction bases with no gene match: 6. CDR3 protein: CASSVATDRGRNEQFF. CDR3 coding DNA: TGTGCCAGCAGCGTAGCTACGGACAGGGGGCGTAATGAGCAGTTCTTC.